The present entry profiles one TCR beta chain with its context. This clonotype is categorized as large (0.1 to 1%). Its antigen is not yet known. The sample holds no much larger clone one base away, and base qualities are not on file. Spanning cysteine to phenylalanine, the CDR3 consists of 14 amino acids. Only CDR3 DNA remains: 42 bases, in frame from the first base. The germline ends are 22 bases apart after V is trimmed by 6 bases and J by 13 bases. The germline V gene (reference sequence) sets CDR1 to DFQATT and CDR2 to SNEGSKA. Using SuperScript III with primers targeting the alpha and beta constant regions, 500 ng of RNA was reverse transcribed. Alpha and beta chain libraries were generated separately via chain-specific third strand synthesis with multiplexing indices. The protocol used a single primer pair to amplify all rearrangements within a chain, which avoided primer bias, and attached molecular barcodes to each cDNA molecule. T4 RNA Ligase 1 joined purified cDNA to a 5' RACE adapter that carried a random hexamer and the SP2 sequencing primer site. With slow temperature ramps used to favor optimal annealing, second strand synthesis was primed from the SP2 site with Phusion polymerase. Each molecule's 12-nucleotide barcode consisted of two random hexamer sequences, both added before amplification and joined together. A brief initial PCR introduced P5 and P7 adapter elements together with a second index, and a roughly 20-cycle amplification PCR using P5s and P7 primers was subsequently performed. The libraries went through approximately 25 PCR cycles in total, were quantified on a Qubit, were sized on a Bioanalyzer, and were diluted to about 4 nM. Sequencing of the normalized libraries was done on an Illumina MiSeq using 2 x 250 paired-end kits. Into around 9.9 ul Tris-Cl, the reverse transcription reactions were eluted following cleanup on MinElute columns. Adapter ligations were incubated for 23 hours at 16 degrees C and subsequently purified with AMPure XP beads at a 1:1 ratio. Turning to the authors' computational methods: A modified Decombinator processed the demultiplexed FASTQ files and output V, J, insert and barcode information. Sequences sharing a barcode but differing from the dominant sequence were discarded as errors, and barcodes clustered at Levenshtein distance 3 were counted to estimate original cDNA molecules. The R packages ineq, vegan, igraph and RCytoscape were used for downstream analyses, with IMGT nomenclature and CDR3 definitions applied. The authors computed V gene usage over distinct sequences and counted each TCR a single time to avoid skew from clonal expansion. Whenever two unique CDR3 amino acid sequences within a donor differed by a single Levenshtein edit, similarity networks linked them. The authors compiled published HIV-specific CDR3s (roughly 86 alpha, several hundred beta) and CMV-specific CDR3s (roughly twelve alpha, 250 or so beta) and searched for them in the repertoires. Random subsampling to size-matched repertoires demonstrated that the decreased diversity in patients did not result from their lower sequence numbers. TCRdb trimmed public reads at Q25 via fastp, called clones via MiXCR and kept in-frame beta chains. Duplicate CDR3 protein sequences are folded into a single record with the most common DNA and genes. TCRdb's processing, not the authors' own work, is the source of the V and J calls. This sample is represented by approximately 5,400 distinct CDR3 sequences; roughly 25% of them were singletons. Clones ranked in the top ten supply roughly a quarter of the sample.

Since whole blood was used without any cell fractionation, the repertoire reflected all peripheral T cells in unsorted form. For RNA extraction, about 2.3 ml of peripheral blood was collected into Tempus tubes. The first sixteen eligible patients were processed from the enrolled HIV-infected adults, who had not yet received antiretroviral therapy and were about to begin treatment. Treatment interruptions were among the grounds for excluding patients from enrollment, as were febrile or AIDS-related illness, tumors, hepatitis B or C coinfection, immunomodulatory therapy and recent vaccination. Residual genomic DNA was removed with the TURBO-DNase kit and globin mRNA was depleted with GLOBINclear. Just before antiretroviral therapy was started, pretreatment blood was collected from HIV-infected patients. This sample is part of a study of HIV-infected patients and healthy controls (dated by TCRdb to 2014 to 2015). Notes on the research overall: CD4 counts were modestly but significantly increased in about 85% of the 16 patients after three months of therapy, but they remained below normal ranges. The question the study tested was whether immune perturbation and reconstitution could be captured by deep TCR repertoire sequencing of small blood samples from HIV patients. CD8 counts did not change consistently during early therapy, while the CD4:CD8 ratio increased slightly. An undetectable viral load was attained by 11 of 16 patients by the second bleed and by all patients after a further year of therapy. Overall T-cell lymphocytopenia was not observed in the patients, and no significant difference from controls was found in total CDR3 counts per chain. Overall study results and their limits: In the samples, alpha-beta chain pairing was left undetermined. Significantly higher mean Gini indices were seen in HIV-infected repertoires than in controls, possibly reflecting oligoclonality. Compared with untreated HIV+ repertoires, healthy control repertoires had roughly threefold more distinct CDR3s and a higher Shannon diversity. Most CMV-associated CDR3s became more frequent during therapy, although their change was not significant, whereas HIV-associated CDR3s showed a significant decrease in frequency. By Jaccard index and by the count of highly shared sequences, healthy controls shared more CDR3s between individuals than HIV+ patients did. Processing was restricted to sixteen HIV-infected individuals, which the authors judged to be a major constraint on the generalizability of the findings. Unequal numbers of distinct sequences between patients and controls complicated comparisons, and size-matching overweighted rare events from HIV-infected data. The use of whole blood limited sequencing depth and precluded separation of the dynamics of distinct T-cell subpopulations. MAIT cell alpha-chain CDR3s were found at high frequency in healthy controls but were severely depleted in HIV+ repertoires. The study cohorts differed slightly in age and sex profile, but those differences did not account for the observed differences in diversity. The study did not determine donor HLA types. Compared with controls, HIV-infected patients showed significantly different mean usage of eight alpha and eight beta V genes. In HIV-infected patients, the apparent post-therapy recovery of the Gini index was not replicated in size-matched repertoire data.

The sample was blood, taken before antiretroviral therapy. This clonotype was obtained from an adult with HIV infection. This chain joins TRBV20-1 to TRBJ2-6, and possibly TRBD2, on 6 matching bases. The CDR3 region has the sequence CSAPGTGVFGVLTF. The DNA sequence is as follows: TGCAGTGCCCCCGGGACGGGGGTCTTCGGGGTCCTGACTTTC.